By share of the sample, the clone carrying this T cell receptor beta chain is medium-sized. Its antigen is not identified. This entry comes from a study of stem cell transplantation in POMP-related autoinflammatory disease. The overall study: Through one year post-transplant, neutrophils and platelets were 100% of graft donor origin. Notes on the study in general: Patients with PRAID showed a restricted number of unique TRB V-J gene pairings.

The table came from immunoSEQ multiplex PCR; TCRdb's copy has only in-frame clones and leaves some out. The sample has some 70,000 clones; more than 75% are singletons. PRAID featured immunodeficiency plus autoinflammation. CDR1 is MNHEY and CDR2 is SVGAGI in the germline V gene. Trimming stripped 7 bases from V and 3 bases from J, with 16 bases between. The CDR3 has 15 amino acids. The gene calls are TRBV6-5 and TRBJ1-3; D is undetermined. Sequencing used CD4+ T cells from PBMCs, obtained after stem cell transplantation. This sequence was found in a human patient with POMP-related autoinflammation and immune dysregulation (PRAID). T cells may partly derive from the graft donor. CDR3 sequence: CASTQSGVLGNTIYF. The DNA for the CDR3 is TGTGCCAGCACTCAGTCGGGTGTACTTGGAAACACCATATATTTT.